The 26 T cell receptor beta chains in this list originate from one sample, sequenced in a study of blood T cells in healthy people across ages. Together with a sample-barcoded 5' primer, a J-beta primer mix was included in a second PCR lasting roughly 7 to 11 cycles. TCRdb passed the 5' RACE reads through MiXCR, listing each CDR3 protein once. The sample has hundreds of thousands of distinct CDR3 sequences; under 45% are singletons. Sequencing was carried out using blood. Receptors were obtained from a man aged 55 to 70 in good health.

DNA for the CDR3: TGCAGCGTTGAAGGGGTTAAAGCTTTCTTT. Amino acids: CSVEGVKAFF. This chain joins TRBV29-1 and TRBJ1-1; no clear D. Germline V gene lookup returns CDR1 SQVTM and CDR2 ANQGSEA. V gave up 1 base and J gave up 9 bases, with 6 bases separating them. This CDR3 is built from 10 residues.

The chain couples TRBV4-3 to TRBJ1-1, with D tentatively TRBD1 (5 bases). The length of the CDR3 is 15 residues. Germline V gives CDR1 LGHNA, CDR2 YSLEER. The ends were cut back, 3 bases at V and 1 base at J, with 12 bases in the middle. DNA for the CDR3: TGCGCCAGCAGCCACACCGGGACTCGGAACACTGAAGCTTTCTTT. It yields the protein CASSHTGTRNTEAFF.

This clonotype was seen only a few times. The junction does not match germline at one end; this may be a read error. The rearrangement joins TRBV7-2 to TRBJ2-3; D is uncertain. This CDR3 is 14 amino acids long. In germline, CDR1 is SGHTA, CDR2 FQGNSA. CDR3 sequence: CASSATYSGDTQYF. DNA for the CDR3: TGTGCCAGCAGCGCCACTTACTCAGGAGATACACAGTATTTT.

This clonotype has more than one count but fewer than ten. The V call is TRBV20-1, the J call TRBJ1-1, with 8 bases fitting TRBD1. Germline V lookup: CDR1 DFQATT, CDR2 SNEGSKA (reference sequence). Trimming removed 3 bases from V and 0 bases from J; junction bases left unmatched: 6. CDR3 length: 15 amino acids. CDR3 sequence: CSASLGTGMNTEAFF. CDR3 sequence (DNA): TGCAGTGCTAGCCTCGGGACAGGAATGAACACTGAAGCTTTCTTT.

As regards this clonotype: This is likely a read error, given that the CDR3 carries no conserved phenylalanine or tryptophan at its end. The limits of the CDR3 on the DNA are not certain, so only TCRdb's listed CDR3 is given. V gene TRBV9 combines with J gene TRBJ2-5; the table assigns TRBD1, which was not confirmed against the DNA. The germline CDR1 and CDR2 sequences are SGDLS and YYNGEE. The CDR3 comprises 17 residues, both ends counted. The CDR3 spells CASSVTVDIGYGYTFGS.

This clonotype came up many times. The gene calls are TRBV20-1 and TRBJ2-7; 9 bases match TRBD1. Trimming cost V 5 bases and J 7 bases; bases outside gene matches: 3. Germline V CDR1 and CDR2: DFQATT, SNEGSKA (reference sequence). The CDR3 totals 11 residues. CDR3 region: CSAGTGREQYF. CDR3 coding DNA: TGCAGTGCTGGGACAGGGAGAGAGCAGTACTTC.

This clonotype was seen ten or more times. The V and J genes are TRBV4-1 and TRBJ2-4, with D uncertain. The last part of the DNA fits TRBJ2-7 better; the J call may be wrong. Per the germline V gene, CDR1 is MGHRA and CDR2 is YSYEKL. The CDR3 sequence is 13 residues long. CDR3 sequence: CASSQGTVDEQYF. DNA of the CDR3: TGCGCCAGCAGCCAAGGCACAGTCGACGAGCAGTACTTC.

A note on this clonotype: The germline gene is not matched at one end of the junction; a read error may be the cause. The chain recombines TRBV5-1 with TRBJ2-5; maybe TRBD1 (5 bases). The CDR3 length is 13 residues. Looked up from germline, CDR1 is SGHRS and CDR2 is YFSETQ. The CDR3: CAGSLMGRETQYF. In DNA, the CDR3 is TGCGCCGGCAGCTTGATGGGGCGAGAGACCCAGTACTTC. Based on the CDR3 plus reference TRBV5-1 and TRBJ2-5, the full variable domain is KAGVTQTPRYLIKTRGQQVTLSCSPISGHRSVSWYQQTPGQGLQFLFEYFSETQRNKGNFPGRFSGRQFSNSRSEMNVSTLELGDSALYLCAGSLMGRETQYFGPGTRLLVL.

The rearrangement links TRBV5-1 to TRBJ2-5; 9 positions match TRBD1. Germline values: CDR1 SGHRS, CDR2 YFSETQ. V shed 10 bases, J shed 11 bases, and the junction held 18 bases outside the gene matches. The CDR3 loop spans 14 amino acids. CDR3 in amino acids: CAGGRRDREGKQYF. The DNA for the CDR3 is TGCGCCGGCGGCCGACGGGACAGGGAAGGCAAGCAGTACTTC.

This clonotype has ten or more counts. J is TRBJ1-5 and V is TRBV6-2 or TRBV6-3; no clear D. Per the germline V gene, CDR1 is MNHEY and CDR2 is SVGEGT. The length of the CDR3 is 12 residues. V gave up 4 bases and J gave up 12 bases, with 13 bases separating them. The CDR3 protein is CASSSSFSIQHF. CDR3 nucleotide sequence: TGTGCCAGCAGTTCCAGCTTTAGTATCCAGCATTTT.

The rearrangement uses TRBV6-2 or TRBV6-3 and TRBJ1-2; D remains ambiguous. Germline-derived CDR1 and CDR2 are MNHEY and SVGEGT. The CDR3 is made up of 13 amino acids. Trimming left V 3 bases short and J 4 bases short, with 9 bases between. CDR3 sequence (DNA): TGTGCCAGCAGTTATGATGAAGGCTATGGCTACACCTTC. The encoded protein is CASSYDEGYGYTF.

The chain has TRBV11-3 and TRBJ2-7, with D perhaps assigned TRBD1 or TRBD2 (6 bases each). The germline CDR1 and CDR2 sequences are SGHNT and YENEEA. Trimming left V 8 bases short and J 3 bases short, with 14 bases between. This CDR3 region has 13 residues. The CDR3, as DNA: TGTGCCAGCCGACCTGGGGGGCTCTACGAGCAGTACTTC. As protein: CASRPGGLYEQYF.

Concerning this clonotype itself: The junction differs from germline at one of its ends, possibly a read error. The rearrangement joins TRBV6-2 or TRBV6-3 to TRBJ1-1; D not certain. The CDR3 covers 13 residues. Germline V CDR1 and CDR2: MNHEY, SVGEGT. The CDR3 region has the DNA TGTGCCAGCAGTGACTCTGGAGGCACTGAAGCTTTCTTT. It is translated as CASSDSGGTEAFF.

This clonotype has more than one count but fewer than ten. CDR3 nucleotide sequence: TGCAGCGTTCGGACAGAGGATAACTATGGCTACACCTTC. This gives the protein CSVRTEDNYGYTF. The chain joins TRBV29-1 to TRBJ1-2, with D perhaps TRBD1 (6 bases). The germline V gene encodes CDR1 SQVTM and CDR2 ANQGSEA. V was cut by 5 bases and J by 1 base, with 11 bases left in between. This CDR3 has 13 residues.

This clonotype was detected many times. V usage is TRBV5-6 and J usage is TRBJ1-1; weak D call: TRBD1 (6 bases). This CDR3 has 13 amino acids. V was shortened by 1 base and J by 7 bases, with 11 bases between the two germline ends. Germline V gene data show CDR1 as SGHDT and CDR2 as YYEEEE. The CDR3 region is CASSLQGFGEAFF. For the CDR3, the DNA is TGTGCCAGCAGCTTGCAGGGGTTCGGTGAAGCTTTCTTT. Complete variable domain (other parts from reference TRBV5-6 and TRBJ1-1): DAGVTQSPTHLIKTRGQQVTLRCSPKSGHDTVSWYQQALGQGPQFIFQYYEEEERQRGNFPDRFSGHQFPNYSSELNVNALLLGDSALYLCASSLQGFGEAFFGQGTRLTVV.

This sequence joins TRBV3-1 and TRBJ2-7; D may be TRBD1 (6 bases). TRBJ2-5 explains the end of the DNA better; the J call may be wrong. The germline CDR1 and CDR2 sequences are LGHDT and YNNKEL (reference sequence). The CDR3 sequence is 13 residues long. CDR3 sequence (DNA): TGTGCCAGCAGGAAACAGGGTAGAGAGACCCAGTACTTC. Translating gives CASRKQGRETQYF.

The chain carries TRBV3-1 and TRBJ2-7; the match to TRBD1 covers 10 bases. The J call is in doubt because the DNA end fits TRBJ2-5 better. This CDR3 has 16 residues. Germline V CDR1 and CDR2: LGHDT, YNNKEL (reference sequence). CDR3 nucleotides: TGTGCCAGCAGCCACTCACTTGGACAGGGGGGAGAGACCCAGTACTTC. This encodes CASSHSLGQGGETQYF.

The chain combines TRBV7-9 with TRBJ2-1; 7 nucleotides align to TRBD2. The J call may be incorrect, as the DNA end agrees better with TRBJ2-7. CDR1 and CDR2 (germline): SEHNR, FQNEAQ (reference sequence). The CDR3 extends over 16 amino acids. CDR3 coding DNA: TGTGCCGCTTCTGGGGGGGTACCGGACTCCTACAATGAGCAGTACTTC. This codes for CAASGGVPDSYNEQYF.

As concerns this clonotype: At one of its ends the junction is not consistent with the germline gene, which may arise from a read error. The J gene is TRBJ2-7, the V gene TRBV20-1; 8 positions agree with TRBD2. The CDR3 totals 13 residues. The V gene's germline CDR1 is DFQATT and CDR2 SNEGSKA (reference sequence). In nucleotides, the CDR3 is TGCAGTGCTACCAGCGGGGGCGTCTACGGGCAGTACTTC. It specifies CSATSGGVYGQYF.

The V and J genes are TRBV20-1 and TRBJ1-2, with 9 bases fitting TRBD1. The CDR3 totals 14 residues. The V gene end was trimmed by 2 bases and the J gene end by 2 bases; junction bases not matched to a gene: 3. Looked up from germline, CDR1 is DFQATT and CDR2 is SNEGSKA (reference sequence). The CDR3 loop is CSARQGQGNYGYTF. CDR3 nucleotide sequence: TGCAGTGCTAGACAGGGACAGGGCAACTATGGCTACACCTTC.

V and J are TRBV7-2 and TRBJ2-5, with TRBD2 matching over 15 bases. CDR1 and CDR2 from the germline V gene are SGHTA and FQGNSA. CDR3 length: 17 residues. The V and J ends lost 5 bases and 1 base, in that order; junction bases with no gene match: 5. DNA of the CDR3: TGTGCCAGCAGCGCCGGACTAGCGGGGGGGTTCCAAGAGACCCAGTACTTC. This encodes CASSAGLAGGFQETQYF.

The chain couples TRBV7-2 to TRBJ2-4; 10 positions agree with TRBD2. The CDR3 has 17 residues. The germline gives CDR1 SGHTA, CDR2 FQGNSA. The trim removed 5 bases at V and 7 bases at J, leaving 14 bases unmatched. CDR3 protein: CASSPVRRPGLANIQYF. For the CDR3, the DNA is TGTGCCAGCAGCCCCGTTCGCCGGCCGGGACTAGCGAACATTCAGTACTTC.

The CDR3 sequence: CASSQEASGHNYGYTF. The CDR3 DNA follows: TGTGCCAGCAGCCAAGAAGCGTCGGGCCATAACTATGGCTACACCTTC. The chain joins TRBV3-1 to TRBJ1-2; D is uncertain. The germline V gene has CDR1 LGHDT and CDR2 YNNKEL (reference sequence). Trimming cost V 0 bases and J 1 base, with 12 bases left between them. The CDR3 runs to 16 residues.

This chain connects TRBV7-9 to TRBJ2-1, with D perhaps TRBD2 (6 bases). Trimming cost V 0 bases and J 3 bases, with 12 bases left between them. The CDR3 loop spans 16 amino acids. The germline CDR1 and CDR2 sequences are SEHNR and FQNEAQ (reference sequence). CDR3 in DNA: TGTGCCAGCAGCTTAGCGGAGGGGCCCCGCTACAATGAGCAGTTCTTC. Encoded protein: CASSLAEGPRYNEQFF.

In regard to this clonotype: At one end, the junction sequence differs from germline, possibly due to a read error. The chain is built from TRBV10-3 and TRBJ2-1, with D perhaps TRBD2 (5 bases). The CDR3 extends over 14 amino acids. Germline CDR1 and CDR2: ENHRY and SYGVKD. The CDR3 bases are TGTGTCATCGCCCGAGGGCCCGCAGACAATGAGCAGTTCTTC. Translating gives CVIARGPADNEQFF.

This clonotype has a handful of counts. The chain has TRBV12-3 or TRBV12-4 and TRBJ2-1, with D perhaps assigned TRBD1 or TRBD2 (5 bases each). V was trimmed by 3 bases and J by 3 bases, leaving 12 bases between them. This CDR3 spans 15 amino acids. The DNA for the CDR3 is TGTGCCAGCAGTTTGTTTCGGGGCATCTACAATGAGCAGTTCTTC. Its protein product is CASSLFRGIYNEQFF.